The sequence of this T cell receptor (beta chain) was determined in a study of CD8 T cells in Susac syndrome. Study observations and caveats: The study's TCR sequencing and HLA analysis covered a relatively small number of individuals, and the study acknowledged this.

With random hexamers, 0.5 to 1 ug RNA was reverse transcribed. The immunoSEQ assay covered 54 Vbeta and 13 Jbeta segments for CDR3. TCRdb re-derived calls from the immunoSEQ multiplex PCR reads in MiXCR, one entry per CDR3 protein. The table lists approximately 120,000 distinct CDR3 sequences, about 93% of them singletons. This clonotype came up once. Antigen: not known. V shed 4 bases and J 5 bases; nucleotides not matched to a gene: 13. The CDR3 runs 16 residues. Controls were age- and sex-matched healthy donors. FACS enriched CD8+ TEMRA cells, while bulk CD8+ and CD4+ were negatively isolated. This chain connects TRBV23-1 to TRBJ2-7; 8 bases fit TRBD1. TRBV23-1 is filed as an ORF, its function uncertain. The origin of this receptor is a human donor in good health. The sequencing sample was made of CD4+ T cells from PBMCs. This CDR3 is CASSLKPQGVINEQYF. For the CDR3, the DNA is TGCGCCAGCAGTCTTAAGCCACAGGGGGTGATCAACGAGCAGTACTTC.